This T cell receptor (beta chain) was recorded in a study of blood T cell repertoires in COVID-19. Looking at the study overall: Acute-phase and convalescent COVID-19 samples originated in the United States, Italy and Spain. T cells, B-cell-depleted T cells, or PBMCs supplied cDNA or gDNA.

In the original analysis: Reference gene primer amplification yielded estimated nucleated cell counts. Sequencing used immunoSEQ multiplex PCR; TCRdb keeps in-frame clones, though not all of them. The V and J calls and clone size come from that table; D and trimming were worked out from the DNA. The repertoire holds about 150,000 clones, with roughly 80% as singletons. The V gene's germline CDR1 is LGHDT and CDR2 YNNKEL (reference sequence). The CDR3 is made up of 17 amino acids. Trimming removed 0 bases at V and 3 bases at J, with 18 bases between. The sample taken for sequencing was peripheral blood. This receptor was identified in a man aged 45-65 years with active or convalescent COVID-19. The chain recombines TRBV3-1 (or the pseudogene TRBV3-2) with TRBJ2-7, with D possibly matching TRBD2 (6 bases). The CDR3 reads CASSQDRPMGRGYEQYF. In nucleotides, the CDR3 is TGTGCCAGCAGCCAAGATCGGCCCATGGGGCGGGGCTACGAGCAGTACTTC.